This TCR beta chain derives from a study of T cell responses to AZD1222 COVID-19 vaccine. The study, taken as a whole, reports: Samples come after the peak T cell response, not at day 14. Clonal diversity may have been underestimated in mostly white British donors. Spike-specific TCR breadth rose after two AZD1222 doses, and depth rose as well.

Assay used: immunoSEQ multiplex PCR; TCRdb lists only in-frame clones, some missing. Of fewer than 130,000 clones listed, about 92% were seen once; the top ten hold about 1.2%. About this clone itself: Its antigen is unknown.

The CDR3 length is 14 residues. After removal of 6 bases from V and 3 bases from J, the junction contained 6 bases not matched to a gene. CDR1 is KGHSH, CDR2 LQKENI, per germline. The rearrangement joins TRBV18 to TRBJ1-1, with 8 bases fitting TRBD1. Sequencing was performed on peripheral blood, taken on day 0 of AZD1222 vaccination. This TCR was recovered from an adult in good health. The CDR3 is CASSQGARDTEAFF. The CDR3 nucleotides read TGTGCCAGCTCGCAGGGGGCGAGGGACACTGAAGCTTTCTTT.